These T cell receptor beta chains were read from a single sample in a study of blood T cell repertoires in COVID-19. Here immunoSEQ multiplex PCR was the method, and the copy in TCRdb shows in-frame clones only, minus some. The sample has over 150,000 clones, around 84% seen once; the top ten hold 3.2%. Sequenced sample: PBMCs or T cells enriched from blood (not recorded which). These receptors were collected from a woman younger than 45 who had recovered from COVID-19. Both conserved end residues are part of each CDR3. The order of the fields is V gene, D gene, J gene, clone size, CDR3 DNA, CDR3 protein. The D gene is left open where the match is weak. Some rows have no size entry. The others give once, few or many, or a class for an expanded clone.

TRBV5-1	-	TRBJ2-3	once	TGCGCCAGCAGCTTGGAAATTGGCGGGGACTTGCTGGAAGATACGCAGTATTTT	CASSLEIGGDLLEDTQYF
TRBV12-3/TRBV12-4	-	TRBJ2-3	-	TGTGCCAGCAGGCGGACACCTTCGGATACGCAGTATTTT	CASRRTPSDTQYF
TRBV7-8	TRBD2	TRBJ2-1	-	TGTGCCAGCAGCTTAAGGGGGACTAGCGGCCACCGGGGGAATGAGCAGTTCTTC	CASSLRGTSGHRGNEQFF
TRBV4-1	-	TRBJ1-2	-	TGCGCCAGCACCCCGACGCAGGGAAAGGATGGCTACACCTTC	CASTPTQGKDGYTF
TRBV21-1	-	TRBJ1-1	-	TGTGCCAGCAGCAAAGTGGGACACTCGAACACTGAAGCTTTCTTT	CASSKVGHSNTEAFF
TRBV18	TRBD1	TRBJ1-1	-	TGTGCCAGCTCACTGGAGGACAGGGCGAACACTGAAGCTTTCTTT	CASSLEDRANTEAFF
TRBV18	TRBD1	TRBJ2-7	-	TGTGCCAGCTCCAAGGGACAGAGCTCCTACGAGCAGTACTTC	CASSKGQSSYEQYF
TRBV7-3	TRBD1	TRBJ1-2	-	TGTGCCAGCAGCTCCGGACAGGGAGGCCAACACTTC	CASSSGQGGQHF
TRBV6-5	TRBD1	TRBJ1-5	-	TGTGCCAGCAGTCGGAGACAGGGAGATCAGCCCCAGCATTTT	CASSRRQGDQPQHF
TRBV6-5	-	TRBJ1-2	-	TGTGCCAGCAGCGGTAGTACGGGAGCGGTTCATGGCTACACCTTC	CASSGSTGAVHGYTF
TRBV11-3	-	TRBJ2-3	-	TGTGCCAGCAGCTCTGGGGTCGGGGGCACAGATACGCAGTATTTT	CASSSGVGGTDTQYF
TRBV5-6	TRBD2	TRBJ2-1	once	TGTGCCAGCAGCCTCGGACTAGCGGGAGACAATGAGCAGTTCTTC	CASSLGLAGDNEQFF
TRBV27	TRBD2	TRBJ2-1	-	TGTGCCAGCAGTTTATCGGAATTTCTAGCGGGAGTATCTTACAATGAGCAGTTCTTC	CASSLSEFLAGVSYNEQFF
TRBV7-9	TRBD1	TRBJ1-4	-	TGTGCCAGCAGAGATAACAGGGGAGTATACGAAAAACTGTTTTTT	CASRDNRGVYEKLFF
TRBV11-2	-	TRBJ1-2	-	TGTGCCAGCAGCTTCTACTTACAGGTCGCCTATGGCTACACCTTC	CASSFYLQVAYGYTF
TRBV30	-	TRBJ1-5	-	TGTGCCTGGACCCCGACTGATAGCAATCAGCCCCAGCATTTT	CAWTPTDSNQPQHF
TRBV29-1	TRBD1	TRBJ1-5	-	TGCAGCGTTCGGGACAGGGAGACTCAGCCCCAGCATTTT	CSVRDRETQPQHF
TRBV6-5	-	TRBJ1-6	-	TGTGCCAGCAGTTATGCCGCGGGGGCACGAAATTCACCCCTCCACTTT	CASSYAAGARNSPLHF
TRBV5-6	TRBD1	TRBJ1-5	-	TGTGCCAGCAGCTTGTACGCGGGACAGGTGGTTCATCAGCCCCAGCATTTT	CASSLYAGQVVHQPQHF
TRBV7-2	-	TRBJ2-5	-	TGTGCCAGCAGCGGGGAGAGGCAAGAGACCCAGTACTTC	CASSGERQETQYF
TRBV28	TRBD1	TRBJ1-2	-	TGTGCCAGCAGTCCCGGGACAGGTGTCTATGGCTACACCTTC	CASSPGTGVYGYTF
TRBV2	TRBD2	TRBJ2-5	-	TGTGCCAGCAGTGGTACCGGACTAGCGGGAGTTGGGGAGACCCAGTACTTC	CASSGTGLAGVGETQYF
TRBV19	-	TRBJ2-1	once	TGTGCCAGTAAAGATATAGCTCTAAACTACAATGAGCAGTTCTTC	CASKDIALNYNEQFF
TRBV9	-	TRBJ2-2	few	TGTGCCAGCAGCGCACACAGGGTTAACACCGGGGAGCTGTTTTTT	CASSAHRVNTGELFF
TRBV3-1/TRBV3-2	-	TRBJ1-4	-	TGTGCCAGCAGCCCTATTGAAAAAACTAATGAAAAACTGTTTTTT	CASSPIEKTNEKLFF
TRBV12-3/TRBV12-4	-	TRBJ1-3	once	TGTGCCAGCAGCACGAATCAGGGAAACACCATATATTTT	CASSTNQGNTIYF
TRBV2	TRBD2	TRBJ2-1	-	TGTGCCAGCAAACAGCGGGGGGGCTACAATGAGCAGTTCTTC	CASKQRGGYNEQFF
TRBV19	TRBD2	TRBJ2-3	-	TGTGCCAGTAGCGCGCCGGGACTAGCGGGGGGGTTGGGTGGCACAGATACGCAGTATTTT	CASSAPGLAGGLGGTDTQYF
TRBV28	-	TRBJ2-1	-	TGTGCCAGCAGTTTAGTGGGGGCCAACAATGAGCAGTTCTTC	CASSLVGANNEQFF
TRBV18	-	TRBJ1-3	-	TGTGCCAGCTCACTTCAGGGAAGTGGCTCTGGAAACACCATATATTTT	CASSLQGSGSGNTIYF
TRBV5-1	-	TRBJ1-4	-	TGCGCCAGCAGCGGTCTTCAGGGTACTAATGAAAAACTGTTTTTT	CASSGLQGTNEKLFF
TRBV5-1	TRBD1	TRBJ1-2	-	TGCGCCAGCACCGGGACAGGCTCGTATGGCTACACCTTC	CASTGTGSYGYTF
TRBV7-9	-	TRBJ2-1	-	TGTGCCAGCAGCTTAATCGACGCCGGGGTAGCGGCCCGTAAGGACCAGTTCTTC	CASSLIDAGVAARKDQFF
TRBV25-1	TRBD1	TRBJ1-4	-	TGTGCCAGCACCCCCTCAGGGGGCTTAGAAAAACTGTTTTTT	CASTPSGGLEKLFF
TRBV20-1	-	TRBJ2-5	-	TGCAGTGCCAGGGGCGAAGAGACCCAGTACTTC	CSARGEETQYF
TRBV7-6	TRBD1	TRBJ2-7	-	TGTGCCAGCAGCTTATCCGGCAGGGGGCTCAACGAGCAGTACTTC	CASSLSGRGLNEQYF
TRBV7-2	-	TRBJ2-5	-	TGTGCCAGCAGCTTACCCCCGCTTCGGGAGACCCAGTACTTC	CASSLPPLRETQYF
TRBV5-1	TRBD1	TRBJ2-7	-	TGCGCCAGCTATTCTGGCGGGACAGGGCACTACGAGCAGTACTTC	CASYSGGTGHYEQYF
TRBV18	-	TRBJ1-2	-	TGTGCCAGCTCACCAACACAGGGCCTCGCTTTCGATGGCTACACCTTC	CASSPTQGLAFDGYTF
TRBV10-1	TRBD1	TRBJ2-7	-	TGCGCCAGCAGTGATCAAGGGACAGGGAAGAACTCCTACGAGCAGTACTTC	CASSDQGTGKNSYEQYF
TRBV20-1	TRBD2	TRBJ2-3	-	TGCAGTGCTAGTGCAGTAGCGGGAGGGAGCACAGATACGCAGTATTTT	CSASAVAGGSTDTQYF
TRBV11-3	-	TRBJ2-1	-	TGTGCCAGCAGCTTAGACAGCTCCTACAATGAGCAGTTCTTC	CASSLDSSYNEQFF
TRBV5-6	-	TRBJ2-7	few	TGTGCCAGCAGCCTCTTGCTATTTTCCTACGAGCAGTACTTC	CASSLLLFSYEQYF
TRBV7-7	TRBD2	TRBJ2-5	-	TGTGCTAGCAGCTTGCGGGGACTAGCGGGAGTGGAGACCCAGTACTTC	CASSLRGLAGVETQYF
TRBV5-1	-	TRBJ1-6	many	TGCGCCAGCAGTAGGACCTCGAGGGGAGGGAATTCACCCCTCCACTTT	CASSRTSRGGNSPLHF
TRBV15	TRBD2	TRBJ2-7	-	TGTGCCACCAGCAGAGATCGCGGGACTAGCGGGTACTACGAGCAGTACTTC	CATSRDRGTSGYYEQYF
TRBV6-5	-	TRBJ1-2	-	TGTGCCAGCAGTTACAGTCAGGGTGTGAGTGGCTACACCTTC	CASSYSQGVSGYTF
TRBV19	-	TRBJ1-1	-	TGTGCCAGTAGTATATGGGGGGGCAACCCTGAAGCTTTCTTT	CASSIWGGNPEAFF
TRBV7-9	TRBD1	TRBJ1-1	-	TGTGCCAGCAGCTTAGAGGGACAGGGGGCAAAAGCTTTCTTT	CASSLEGQGAKAFF
TRBV9	-	TRBJ1-4	-	TGTGCCAGCAGCGGGAGGAAGGATGGTTATGAAAAACTGTTTTTT	CASSGRKDGYEKLFF
TRBV28	-	TRBJ1-4	few	TGTGCCAGCAGTAACACAGGAACAACTAATGAAAAACTGTTTTTT	CASSNTGTTNEKLFF
TRBV6-4	TRBD2	TRBJ2-1	many	TGTGCCAGCAGTGAGGTGCGGGGGGGTTTCAATGAGCAGTTCTTC	CASSEVRGGFNEQFF
TRBV18	TRBD2	TRBJ2-7	few	TGTGCCAGCTCACCCCCGACTAGCGGGAGTTCTGGGGAGCAGTACTTC	CASSPPTSGSSGEQYF
TRBV19	TRBD2	TRBJ2-2	-	TGTGCCAGTAGTATAGCTAGCGGGGGGGCCACCGGGGAGCTGTTTTTT	CASSIASGGATGELFF
TRBV18	-	TRBJ1-6	-	TGTGCCAGCTCACAGCCTGAAACAGCCTACTATAATTCACCCCTCCACTTT	CASSQPETAYYNSPLHF